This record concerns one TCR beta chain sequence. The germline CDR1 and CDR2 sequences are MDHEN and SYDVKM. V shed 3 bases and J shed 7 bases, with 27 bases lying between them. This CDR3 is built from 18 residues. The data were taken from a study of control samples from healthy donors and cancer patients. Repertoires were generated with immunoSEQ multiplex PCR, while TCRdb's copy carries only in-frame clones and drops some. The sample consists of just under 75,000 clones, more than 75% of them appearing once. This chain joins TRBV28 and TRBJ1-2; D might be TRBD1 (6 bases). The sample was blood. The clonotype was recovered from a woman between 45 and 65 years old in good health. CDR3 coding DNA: TGTGCCAGCAGTTTTGATATCTCGGGGGCAGGGACTAAGGGTGGCTACACCTTC. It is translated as CASSFDISGAGTKGGYTF.